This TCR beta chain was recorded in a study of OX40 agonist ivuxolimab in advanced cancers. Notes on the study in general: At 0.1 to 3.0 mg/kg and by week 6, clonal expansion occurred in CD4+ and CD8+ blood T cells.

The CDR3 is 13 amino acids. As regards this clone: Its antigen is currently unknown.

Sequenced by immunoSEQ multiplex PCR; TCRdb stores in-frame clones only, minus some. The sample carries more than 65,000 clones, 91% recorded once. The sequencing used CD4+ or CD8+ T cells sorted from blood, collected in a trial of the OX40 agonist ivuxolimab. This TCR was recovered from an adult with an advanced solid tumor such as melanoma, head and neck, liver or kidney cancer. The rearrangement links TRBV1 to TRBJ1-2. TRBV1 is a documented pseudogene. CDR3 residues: CTSSQEFYYGYTF. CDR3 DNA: TGCACCAGCAGCCAAGAGTTCTACTATGGCTACACCTTC.